This T cell receptor (beta chain) was found in a study of neurological immune-mediated disorders. The method for making cDNA was 5'RACE, and it used 10-nucleotide random UMIs. Per sequencing run, 15-18 subjects together gave over 170 million TCR-beta sequences. In TCRdb, the 5' RACE reads were re-called with MiXCR into one record per CDR3 protein. The sample lists roughly 50,000 distinct CDR3 sequences, about 9.4% occurring once. The sample holds many counts of this clonotype. The CDR3 contains 13 residues. Per germline, CDR1 SGHKS and CDR2 YYEKEE (reference sequence). Trimming cost V 4 bases and J 2 bases, with 8 bases left between them. PBMCs stored at -80 C, numbering 2 million, were the origin of the unsorted libraries.

This sequence joins TRBV5-5 and TRBJ2-3; the D call may be TRBD1 or TRBD2 (5 bases each). The specimen was PBMCs. This TCR came from a man between 65 and 85 years old with HTLV-1-associated myelopathy (HAM/TSP). The CDR3 loop is CASSGGPTDTQYF. CDR3 in DNA: TGTGCCAGCAGCGGGGGACCCACAGATACGCAGTATTTT.